The 11 T cell receptor beta chains listed next were all sequenced from one sample in a study of blood T cell repertoires in COVID-19. The assay was immunoSEQ multiplex PCR, and TCRdb's table has in-frame clones only and misses some. The table has 65,000 to 70,000 clones, about 86% seen once. The sequenced material came from peripheral blood. The receptors shown here come from a man aged 45-60 years with acute or convalescent COVID-19.

The chain is built from TRBV6-5 and TRBJ2-1; TRBD1 matches 9 bases. This CDR3 comprises 14 residues. V lost 8 bases to trimming and J lost 1 base; unmatched junction nucleotides: 3. From germline, CDR1 is MNHEY and CDR2 SVGAGI. The CDR3 sequence is CASQDRGSYNEQFF. The CDR3 DNA follows: TGTGCCAGCCAGGACAGGGGATCCTACAATGAGCAGTTCTTC.

V usage is TRBV11-2 and J usage is TRBJ1-1; 9 bases map to TRBD1. The V segment lost 0 bases and the J segment 3 bases; nucleotides outside the gene matches: 2. The V gene's germline CDR1 is SGHAT and CDR2 FQNNGV. CDR3 size: 15 residues. The CDR3 spells CASSLDTGGYTEAFF. In DNA, the CDR3 is TGTGCCAGCAGCTTAGATACAGGGGGCTACACTGAAGCTTTCTTT.

The chain uses TRBV28 and TRBJ1-5; 7 bases match TRBD1. V was clipped by 11 bases and J by 6 bases; unmatched bases: 10. The germline gives CDR1 MDHEN, CDR2 SYDVKM. This CDR3 contains 13 residues. The CDR3 nucleotides read TGTGCCGGTAGACAGGGAAGCGGTCAGCCCCAGCATTTT. This translates into CAGRQGSGQPQHF. Full variable domain (rest looked up from reference TRBV28 and TRBJ1-5): DVKVTQSSRYLVKRTGEKVFLECVQDMDHENMFWYRQDPGLGLRLIYFSYDVKMKEKGDIPEGYSVSREKKERFSLILESASTNQTSMYLCAGRQGSGQPQHFGDGTRLSIL.

The J gene is TRBJ2-5, the V gene TRBV18; D perhaps matches TRBD1 (6 bases). The CDR3 has 16 amino acids. The germline gives CDR1 KGHSH, CDR2 LQKENI. V was cut by 2 bases and J by 5 bases, with 18 bases left in between. For the CDR3, the DNA is TGTGCCAGCTCACCATATGCTCAGATGGGGGCCGAGACCCAGTACTTC. Amino acids: CASSPYAQMGAETQYF.

The V and J genes are TRBV7-8 and TRBJ2-3; 11 bases are shared with TRBD2. CDR1 is SGHVS, CDR2 FQNEAQ, per germline. V dropped 5 bases and J dropped 0; count of bases not matched to a gene: 1. The CDR3 runs to 15 residues. This chain's CDR3 is CASSRLAGSTDTQYF. CDR3 coding DNA: TGTGCCAGCAGCCGACTAGCGGGGAGCACAGATACGCAGTATTTT. Combining the CDR3 with reference TRBV7-8 and TRBJ2-3 gives the whole variable domain GAGVSQSPRYKVAKRGQDVALRCDPISGHVSLFWYQQALGQGPEFLTYFQNEAQLDKSGLPSDRFFAERPEGSVSTLKIQRTQQEDSAVYLCASSRLAGSTDTQYFGPGTRLTVL.

This chain connects TRBV19 to TRBJ2-3; maybe TRBD2 (7 bases). Germline assignment: CDR1 LNHDA and CDR2 SQIVND (reference sequence). Trimming took 3 bases from V and 0 from J, leaving 10 bases between them. CDR3 length equals 15 residues. As DNA, the CDR3 is TGTGCCAGTAGTATCGGGGGGCGCAGCACAGATACGCAGTATTTT. Translated: CASSIGGRSTDTQYF.

The rearrangement joins TRBV5-6 to TRBJ2-1; D perhaps matches TRBD1 (6 bases). The V and J ends lost 2 bases and 9 bases respectively, with 15 bases between them. From germline, CDR1 is SGHDT and CDR2 YYEEEE. This CDR3 has 14 residues. The CDR3 DNA follows: TGTGCCAGCAGCTTCGGAACAGGGATCGGTGAGCAGTTCTTC. This sequence encodes CASSFGTGIGEQFF.

The CDR3 loop reads CAWSLTGGMVGAFF. DNA of the CDR3: TGTGCCTGGAGTTTGACAGGGGGCATGGTCGGCGCTTTCTTT. The rearrangement joins TRBV30 to TRBJ1-1, with 10 nucleotides matching TRBD1. The V gene's germline CDR1 is GTSNPN and CDR2 SVGIG (reference sequence). V shed 2 bases, J shed 11 bases, and the junction held 11 bases outside the gene matches. The CDR3 covers 14 residues.

This rearrangement joins TRBV19 to TRBJ1-2; 9 bases are shared with TRBD1. Per the germline V gene, CDR1 is LNHDA and CDR2 is SQIVND (reference sequence). After removal of 7 bases from V and 4 bases from J, the junction contained 10 bases not matched to a gene. The length of the CDR3 is 15 residues. CDR3 bases: TGTGCCAGTACCGATGCCGGGGACAGGGCCTATGGCTACACCTTC. This sequence encodes CASTDAGDRAYGYTF. The whole variable domain, remainder taken from reference TRBV19 and TRBJ1-2, is DGGITQSPKYLFRKEGQNVTLSCEQNLNHDAMYWYRQDPGQGLRLIYYSQIVNDFQKGDIAEGYSVSREKKESFPLTVTSAQKNPTAFYLCASTDAGDRAYGYTFGSGTRLTVV.

Note on this clone: The DNA is omitted, as the CDR3 cannot be located on it reliably, and the CDR3 follows TCRdb's listing. V gene TRBV21-1 combines with J gene TRBJ1-1; the tabulated D call, TRBD1, remains unverified against the DNA. TRBV21-1 is labeled a pseudogene. The CDR3 totals 21 residues, both ends included. The CDR3 sequence: CASSEKGNFGTGAKEDTEAFF.

This chain connects TRBV7-3 to TRBJ1-2; 7 bases map to TRBD1. The J segment lost 8 bases and the V segment lost 2 bases, leaving 11 bases of the junction unmatched. The CDR3 sequence is 15 residues long. Germline loops: CDR1 SGHTA, CDR2 FQGTGA. CDR3 bases: TGTGCCAGCAGCTTATCGTGGGACAGTCCAGTCGGCTACACCTTC. It codes for CASSLSWDSPVGYTF.